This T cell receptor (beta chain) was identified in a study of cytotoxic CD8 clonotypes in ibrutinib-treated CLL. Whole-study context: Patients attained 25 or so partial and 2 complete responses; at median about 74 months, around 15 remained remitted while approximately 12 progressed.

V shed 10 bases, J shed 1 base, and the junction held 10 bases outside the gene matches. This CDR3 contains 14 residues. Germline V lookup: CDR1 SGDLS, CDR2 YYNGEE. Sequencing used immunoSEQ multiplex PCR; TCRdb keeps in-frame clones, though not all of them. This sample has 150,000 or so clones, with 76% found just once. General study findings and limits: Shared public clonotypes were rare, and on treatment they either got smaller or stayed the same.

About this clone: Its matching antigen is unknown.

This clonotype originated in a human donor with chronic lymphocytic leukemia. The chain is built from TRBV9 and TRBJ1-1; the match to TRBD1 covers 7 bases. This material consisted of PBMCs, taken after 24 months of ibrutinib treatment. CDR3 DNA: TGTGCCTCCGGCAGGGGGGTCGGGAACACTGAAGCTTTCTTT. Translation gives CASGRGVGNTEAFF.